Presented here are 8 T cell receptor beta chains from one specimen sequenced in a study of shared clonotypes between healthy human individuals. Here immunoSEQ multiplex PCR was the method, and the copy in TCRdb shows in-frame clones only, minus some. The table shows about 470,000 clones, with roughly 77% occurring only once. The sequenced sample consisted of PBMCs. The receptors derive from a woman in her thirties or forties in good health. Some clones in this sample may be carry-over from other donors' samples.

The chain recombines TRBV7-3 with TRBJ2-4; D not resolved. Germline V gives CDR1 SGHTA, CDR2 FQGTGA. This CDR3 has 13 residues. The V end was cut by 8 bases, the J end by 3 bases, with 11 bases between. For the CDR3, the DNA is TGTGCCAGCCGATCCACGGACAAAAACATTCAGTACTTC. Its translation: CASRSTDKNIQYF.

V gene TRBV28 combines with J gene TRBJ1-6; D possibly corresponds to TRBD1 (5 bases). CDR3 length: 14 residues. Trimming left V 3 bases short and J 7 bases short, with 10 bases between. CDR1 MDHEN and CDR2 SYDVKM come from the germline V gene. CDR3 DNA sequence: TGTGCCAGCAGTTTGGGGGTCCGAAATTCACCCCTCCACTTT. Translation: CASSLGVRNSPLHF.

The V call is TRBV18, the J call TRBJ2-7; possibly TRBD1 or TRBD2 for D (5 bases each). The germline CDR1 and CDR2 sequences are KGHSH and LQKENI. The V and J ends lost 3 bases and 3 bases respectively, with 9 bases between them. The CDR3 has 13 amino acids. The CDR3 protein is CASSPGPFYEQYF. As DNA, the CDR3 is TGTGCCAGCTCACCGGGACCCTTCTACGAGCAGTACTTC.

V usage is TRBV5-4 and J usage is TRBJ2-1; the D gene is possibly TRBD1 (7 bases). Trimming stripped 4 bases from V and 2 bases from J, with 13 bases between. The germline V gene has CDR1 SGHNT and CDR2 YYREEE (reference sequence). This CDR3 contains 15 residues. DNA of the CDR3: TGTGCCAGCAGCATGGACAGGACTACCTACAATGAGCAGTTCTTC. Protein product: CASSMDRTTYNEQFF.

The V gene is TRBV6-1, the J gene TRBJ2-5; 8 positions match TRBD1. Unmatched junction bases numbered 5, after V lost 6 bases and J lost 5 bases. The CDR3 runs 13 residues. The germline V gene has CDR1 MNHNS and CDR2 SASEGT. DNA for the CDR3: TGTGCCAGCAGGAGAGACAGGGGTGAGACCCAGTACTTC. This sequence encodes CASRRDRGETQYF.

The genes are TRBV30 and TRBJ2-5; TRBD2 agrees at 12 bases. CDR3 size: 15 residues. CDR1 is GTSNPN, CDR2 SVGIG, per germline (reference sequence). The trim removed 0 bases at V and 5 bases at J, leaving 4 bases unmatched. The CDR3 is CAWSVSGTSGETQYF. The CDR3 nucleotides read TGTGCCTGGAGTGTAAGTGGGACTAGCGGGGAGACCCAGTACTTC. The entire variable domain, with the rest obtained from reference TRBV30 and TRBJ2-5, is as follows: SQTIHQWPATLVQPVGSPLSLECTVEGTSNPNLYWYRQAAGRGLQLLFYSVGIGQISSEVPQNLSASRPQDRQFILSSKKLLLSDSGFYLCAWSVSGTSGETQYFGPGTRLLVL.

The chain is built from TRBV15 and TRBJ2-7, with 13 bases lining up with TRBD2. This CDR3 has 17 residues. Trimming removed 0 bases from V and 4 bases from J; junction bases left unmatched: 6. Germline V gene lookup returns CDR1 LNHNV and CDR2 YYDKDF (reference sequence). The CDR3 reads CATSRDYGGLAGYEQYF. The CDR3 DNA sequence: TGTGCCACCAGCAGAGATTACGGGGGACTAGCGGGATACGAGCAGTACTTC.

V usage is TRBV6-5 and J usage is TRBJ2-7, with D uncertain. The CDR3 covers 14 residues. Germline-derived CDR1 and CDR2 are MNHEY and SVGAGI. V dropped 6 bases and J dropped 3 bases, with 15 bases sitting between them. The CDR3 sequence: CASSPRAESYEQYF. As DNA, the CDR3 is TGTGCCAGCAGCCCTCGGGCCGAGAGCTACGAGCAGTACTTC.